The 27 T cell receptor beta chains given below trace back to one sample, sequenced in a study of CD8+ T cells in alopecia areata. Treatment defined: oral pan-JAK inhibitor, 5-10 mg twice daily. Once RNA had been extracted, it was reverse transcribed into cDNA to act as the sequencing template. This table comes from immunoSEQ multiplex PCR, and its TCRdb copy is limited to in-frame clones, with some not included. The data hold some 220,000 clones, with roughly 56% observed a single time. The input for sequencing was CD4+ T cells sorted from blood, taken at week 4, from a patient treated with tofacitinib. The origin of the receptors is a human donor with alopecia areata.

This clone was counted a few times. This chain joins TRBV11-1 and TRBJ2-7; 10 bases map to TRBD1. The CDR3 has 14 amino acids. CDR1 SGHAT and CDR2 FQDESV come from the germline V gene (reference sequence). The V and J ends lost 5 bases and 5 bases, in that order; junction bases with no gene match: 6. The CDR3 protein is CASSLDRGRDEQYF. Here the CDR3 DNA reads TGTGCCAGCAGCCTTGACAGGGGGCGCGACGAGCAGTACTTC.

The rearrangement joins TRBV29-1 to TRBJ2-1; 7 nucleotides align to TRBD2. V dropped 3 bases and J dropped 6; count of bases not matched to a gene: 8. The CDR3 totals 14 residues. Germline CDR1 and CDR2: SQVTM and ANQGSEA. CDR3 in DNA: TGCAGCGTTGACCCTAGCGGCGTCTTCAATGAGCAGTTCTTC. It is translated as CSVDPSGVFNEQFF.

A few counts support this clone. The chain couples TRBV2 to TRBJ1-2; possible D gene TRBD1, 6 bases. V dropped 7 bases and J dropped 7 bases, with 16 bases sitting between them. CDR3 length equals 13 residues. The V gene's germline CDR1 is SNHLY and CDR2 FYNNEI. The CDR3 loop reads CASTLDSGSGYTF. In DNA, the CDR3 is TGTGCCAGCACCCTGGACAGCGGGAGTGGCTACACCTTC. The whole variable domain, filled in from reference TRBV2 and TRBJ1-2, reads EPEVTQTPSHQVTQMGQEVILRCVPISNHLYFYWYRQILGQKVEFLVSFYNNEISEKSEIFDDQFSVERPDGSNFTLKIRSTKLEDSAMYFCASTLDSGSGYTFGSGTRLTVV.

There are a few counts of this clone. The CDR3 protein is CSVGEPNSPLHF. Here the CDR3 DNA reads TGCAGCGTTGGAGAGCCAAATTCACCCCTCCACTTT. The chain links TRBV29-1 to TRBJ1-6; D unresolved. Germline lookup yields CDR1 SQVTM and CDR2 ANQGSEA. There are 12 residues in the CDR3. The V end lost 4 bases, the J end lost 7 bases, and 8 bases lay between the germline ends.

The sample holds a few counts of this clone. The chain has TRBV10-3 and TRBJ2-1, with 10 nucleotides matching TRBD2. CDR1 and CDR2 (germline): ENHRY, SYGVKD. The CDR3 loop spans 16 amino acids. After removal of 3 bases from V and 5 bases from J, the junction contained 7 bases not matched to a gene. The CDR3 loop is CAISEWASGGNNEQFF. In DNA, the CDR3 is TGTGCCATCAGTGAATGGGCTAGCGGGGGAAACAATGAGCAGTTCTTC.

The chain is built from TRBV11-1 and TRBJ2-7; D is perhaps TRBD1 or TRBD2 (6 bases each). The germline CDR1 and CDR2 sequences are SGHAT and FQDESV (reference sequence). This CDR3 has 12 amino acids. Trimming took 5 bases from V and 7 from J, leaving 12 bases between them. This CDR3 reads CASSKQGGEQYF. The CDR3 DNA reads TGTGCCAGCAGCAAACAGGGAGGAGAGCAGTACTTC.

This clone was counted many times. The J gene is TRBJ2-7, the V gene TRBV6-1; either TRBD1 or TRBD2 may supply D (5 bases each). Germline V gene sequence: CDR1 MNHNS, CDR2 SASEGT. This CDR3 comprises 11 residues. The CDR3 DNA sequence: TGTGCAACGGGACGGGACTACGAGCAGTACTTC. This gives the protein CATGRDYEQYF.

This clone was picked up a small number of times. The chain couples TRBV9 to TRBJ2-5, with 7 nucleotides matching TRBD1. The CDR3 runs 15 residues. After removal of 4 bases from V and 3 bases from J, the junction contained 9 bases not matched to a gene. CDR1 is SGDLS and CDR2 is YYNGEE in the germline V gene. CDR3 sequence (DNA): TGTGCCAGCAGCCCGAGACAGGGAAATGAAGAGACCCAGTACTTC. Its protein is CASSPRQGNEETQYF.

The J gene is TRBJ1-2, the V gene TRBV25-1, with D uncertain. The germline V and J ends were trimmed by 2 bases and 8 bases, with 9 bases remaining between them. Per the germline V gene, CDR1 is MGHDK and CDR2 is SYGVNS. The CDR3 is 12 amino acids. CDR3 coding DNA: TGTGCCAGCAGTGAAGCCGCGTTCGGCTACACCTTC. Amino acid sequence: CASSEAAFGYTF.

The chain employs TRBV5-6 and TRBJ2-5; D is undetermined. Germline CDR1 and CDR2: SGHDT and YYEEEE. The CDR3 is 12 amino acids. V was shortened by 0 bases and J by 5 bases, with 5 bases between the two germline ends. The DNA of the CDR3 is TGTGCCAGCAGCTTGGATTGGGAGACCCAGTACTTC. Its protein is CASSLDWETQYF.

This chain uses TRBV5-1 with TRBJ2-5; TRBD2 matches 9 bases. Germline V CDR1 and CDR2: SGHRS, YFSETQ. V shed 4 bases and J 2 bases; nucleotides not matched to a gene: 9. The CDR3 spans 16 residues. The CDR3 sequence: CASSLGTSLGQETQYF. The CDR3 DNA sequence: TGCGCCAGCAGCCTTGGGACTAGCTTAGGTCAAGAGACCCAGTACTTC. Full variable domain (outside the CDR3, taken from reference TRBV5-1 and TRBJ2-5): KAGVTQTPRYLIKTRGQQVTLSCSPISGHRSVSWYQQTPGQGLQFLFEYFSETQRNKGNFPGRFSGRQFSNSRSEMNVSTLELGDSALYLCASSLGTSLGQETQYFGPGTRLLVL.

CDR3 coding DNA: TGTGCCAGCAGCTTACGGGGTAACACTGAAGCTTTCTTT. It translates to CASSLRGNTEAFF. The chain is built from TRBV7-9 and TRBJ1-1; D is unresolved. CDR1 is SEHNR, CDR2 FQNEAQ, per germline (reference sequence). With 2 bases removed from V and 2 bases from J, the gap between germline ends came to 6 bases. The CDR3 runs to 13 residues.

The chain joins TRBV29-1 to TRBJ2-1, with TRBD1 as a possible D gene (6 bases). Deletions cut 5 bases from V and 7 bases from J, with 15 bases between. Germline values: CDR1 SQVTM, CDR2 ANQGSEA. The CDR3 consists of 13 residues. CDR3 residues: CSVKGVLRNEQFF. The CDR3 nucleotides are TGCAGCGTTAAGGGGGTGTTGAGGAATGAGCAGTTCTTC.

This clone was seen only a few times. The J gene is TRBJ1-4, the V gene TRBV7-2; 8 nucleotides match TRBD1. With 2 bases clipped from V and 8 bases from J, the junction kept 4 bases outside the gene matches. The CDR3 is 14 residues long. In germline, CDR1 is SGHTA, CDR2 FQGNSA. This CDR3 is CASSLQGAGEKLFF. The CDR3, as DNA: TGTGCCAGCAGCTTACAGGGGGCAGGGGAAAAACTGTTTTTT.

This sequence joins TRBV30 and TRBJ1-1, with D possibly TRBD1 on 5 matching bases. The CDR3 is made up of 13 amino acids. CDR1 GTSNPN and CDR2 SVGIG come from the germline V gene (reference sequence). Between the trimmed V and J ends, which lost 0 bases and 5 bases, there was a span of 10 bases. For the CDR3, the DNA is TGTGCCTGGAGTGTGGGGGGAGAGACTGAAGCTTTCTTT. The encoded protein is CAWSVGGETEAFF.

This clone was seen a few times. The V and J genes are TRBV5-1 and TRBJ2-3; D uncertain. V lost 3 bases to trimming and J lost 4 bases, with 6 bases between them. The CDR3 runs to 12 residues. CDR1 is SGHRS and CDR2 is YFSETQ in the germline V gene. CDR3 bases: TGCGCCAGCAGCTCTGAGGCAGATACGCAGTATTTT. It translates to CASSSEADTQYF. The full variable domain, in which reference TRBV5-1 and TRBJ2-3 provide the parts outside the CDR3, is KAGVTQTPRYLIKTRGQQVTLSCSPISGHRSVSWYQQTPGQGLQFLFEYFSETQRNKGNFPGRFSGRQFSNSRSEMNVSTLELGDSALYLCASSSEADTQYFGPGTRLTVL.

This sequence joins TRBV29-1 and TRBJ2-3, with D maybe TRBD1 (6 bases). From germline, CDR1 is SQVTM and CDR2 ANQGSEA. The CDR3 has 11 amino acids. CDR3 in amino acids: CSGQFTDTQYF. CDR3 nucleotides: TGCAGTGGACAGTTCACAGATACGCAGTATTTT.

The CDR3 spells CASSGLAGETQYF. In DNA, the CDR3 is TGTGCCAGCAGTGGGCTAGCGGGGGAGACCCAGTACTTC. The chain has TRBV2 and TRBJ2-5, with 9 bases matching TRBD2. CDR3 length: 13 amino acids. The V segment lost 4 bases and the J segment 5 bases; nucleotides outside the gene matches: 2. Per the germline V gene, CDR1 is SNHLY and CDR2 is FYNNEI.

This sequence joins TRBV2 and TRBJ1-4, with D tentatively TRBD1 (5 bases). The CDR3 totals 13 residues. From germline, CDR1 is SNHLY and CDR2 FYNNEI. Trimming stripped 3 bases from V and 7 bases from J, with 9 bases between. CDR3 DNA sequence: TGTGCCAGCAGTGACTGGGGGAGTGAAAAACTGTTTTTT. This sequence encodes CASSDWGSEKLFF.

The sample holds a few counts of this clone. V usage is TRBV6-5 and J usage is TRBJ2-1, with D possibly called TRBD1 or TRBD2 (5 bases each). The CDR3 loop spans 14 amino acids. Germline V CDR1 and CDR2: MNHEY, SVGAGI. V was cut by 8 bases and J by 6 bases, with 17 bases left in between. CDR3 in amino acids: CASSTGLLINEQFF. In DNA form, the CDR3 reads TGTGCCAGCTCAACGGGGCTACTGATCAATGAGCAGTTCTTC.

The CDR3 loop reads CASSNVAVGEKLFF. The CDR3 DNA reads as TGCGCCAGCAGCAATGTTGCTGTGGGGGAAAAACTGTTTTTT. The chain has TRBV5-1 and TRBJ1-4; D uncertain. The germline CDR1 and CDR2 sequences are SGHRS and YFSETQ. This CDR3 is 14 amino acids long. Trimming left V 4 bases short and J 8 bases short, with 15 bases between.

The chain combines TRBV9 with TRBJ2-4; a weak D match, TRBD2 (5 bases). Germline CDR1 is SGDLS and CDR2 is YYNGEE. Trimming took 0 bases from V and 1 from J, leaving 17 bases between them. The CDR3 loop spans 18 amino acids. The DNA of the CDR3 is TGTGCCAGCAGCGTAGGGGGAGCTGATGATTTTGCCAAAAACATTCAGTACTTC. Encoded protein: CASSVGGADDFAKNIQYF.

V and J are TRBV30 and TRBJ1-5; D is uncertain. Germline values: CDR1 GTSNPN, CDR2 SVGIG (reference sequence). This CDR3 comprises 13 residues. Trimming cost V 1 base and J 7 bases, with 11 bases left between them. DNA of the CDR3: TGTGCCTGGAGTGGGAGAGGCCTCCAGCCCCAGCATTTT. Translation gives CAWSGRGLQPQHF.

This clone was seen only a few times. The J gene is TRBJ2-7, the V gene TRBV29-1; 13 bases line up with TRBD2. The trim removed 6 bases at V and 3 bases at J, leaving 5 bases unmatched. The CDR3 has 14 residues. Germline values: CDR1 SQVTM, CDR2 ANQGSEA. CDR3 amino acids: CSVTGTSGIYEQYF. DNA for the CDR3: TGCAGCGTAACCGGGACTAGCGGGATCTACGAGCAGTACTTC.

A single count supports this clone. The chain employs TRBV5-6 and TRBJ1-2; D ambiguous. V shed 10 bases and J shed 2 bases, with 18 bases lying between them. The CDR3 runs 14 residues. CDR1 is SGHDT and CDR2 is YYEEEE in the germline V gene. This CDR3 reads CAGSVRRLNYGYTF. The CDR3 region has the DNA TGTGCCGGATCGGTCAGACGGCTCAACTATGGCTACACCTTC. The full variable domain, its missing parts supplied by reference TRBV5-6 and TRBJ1-2, is DAGVTQSPTHLIKTRGQQVTLRCSPKSGHDTVSWYQQALGQGPQFIFQYYEEEERQRGNFPDRFSGHQFPNYSSELNVNALLLGDSALYLCAGSVRRLNYGYTFGSGTRLTVV.

The sample holds a few counts of this clone. The chain combines TRBV29-1 with TRBJ2-3; D is unclear. Looked up from germline, CDR1 is SQVTM and CDR2 is ANQGSEA. V lost 5 bases to trimming and J lost 8 bases, with 14 bases between them. CDR3 size: 12 residues. CDR3 amino acids: CSVISKGGTQYF. The CDR3 DNA follows: TGCAGCGTTATTAGTAAGGGTGGTACGCAGTATTTT.

The V call is TRBV30, the J call TRBJ1-2; D is uncertain. Trimming pared 3 bases from V and 2 bases from J, leaving 10 bases between. This CDR3 region has 13 residues. Germline assignment: CDR1 GTSNPN and CDR2 SVGIG (reference sequence). The CDR3 sequence is CAWRRSSNYGYTF. The CDR3 DNA reads as TGTGCCTGGAGAAGGAGTTCAAACTATGGCTACACCTTC.